The rows below give T cell receptor beta chains drawn from one sample of a study of T-cell reconstitution after alpha-beta-depleted transplantation in children. TCRdb re-called the PCR reads through MiXCR, storing one row per CDR3 protein. The sample has about 540,000 distinct CDR3 sequences, roughly a quarter seen once. Sequencing used PBMCs, obtained before TCRalphabeta/CD19-depleted stem cell transplant. The source of these receptors is a boy under two years old with Wiskott-Aldrich syndrome, due to receive a stem cell transplant. Both conserved end residues are part of each CDR3. The D gene is left open where the match is weak. Some rows have no size entry. The others give once, few or many, or a class for an expanded clone.

len,v_gene,abundance,j_gene,d_gene,CDR3aa,CDR3nt
13,TRBV5-1,.,TRBJ2-5,.,CASSGLGPETQYF,TGCGCCAGCAGCGGTCTGGGGCCGGAGACCCAGTACTTC
14,TRBV10-3,.,TRBJ2-3,.,CAISEVDGTDTQYF,TGTGCCATCAGTGAGGTCGACGGCACAGATACGCAGTATTTT
11,TRBV20-1,few,TRBJ1-2,TRBD1,CSARGQGSCTF,TGCAGTGCTAGGGGACAGGGGTCTTGCACCTTC
16,TRBV2,few,TRBJ2-7,TRBD1,CASKRTTGVSTYEQYF,TGTGCCAGCAAACGCACAACAGGGGTCTCAACCTACGAGCAGTACTTC
14,TRBV20-1,few,TRBJ2-5,.,CSARVAGTGETQYF,TGCAGTGCTAGAGTCGCCGGGACTGGAGAGACCCAGTACTTC
16,TRBV12-3/TRBV12-4,.,TRBJ2-1,TRBD2,CASSLSGRLTYNEQFF,TGTGCCAGCAGTCTCAGCGGGAGGCTGACCTACAATGAGCAGTTCTTC
14,TRBV4-1,few,TRBJ2-7,.,CASSHQDSSYEQYF,TGCGCCAGCAGCCACCAAGACAGCTCCTACGAGCAGTACTTC
14,TRBV6-2/TRBV6-3,.,TRBJ2-1,.,CASRLPGQGGGQFF,TGTGCCAGCAGATTACCTGGGCAGGGCGGAGGGCAGTTCTTC
14,TRBV5-1,few,TRBJ1-1,.,CASRKDTMYTEAFF,TGCGCCAGCAGGAAGGACACCATGTACACTGAAGCTTTCTTT
15,TRBV2,few,TRBJ2-7,.,CASKFYGTGSNEQYF,TGTGCCAGCAAGTTTTATGGAACAGGGAGCAACGAGCAGTACTTC
14,TRBV5-1,.,TRBJ2-1,.,CASSLALAPDEQFF,TGCGCCAGCAGCTTGGCACTAGCCCCGGATGAGCAGTTCTTC
15,TRBV7-9,.,TRBJ2-2,.,CASSPQGVRTGELFF,TGTGCCAGCAGCCCCCAGGGAGTTCGCACCGGGGAGCTGTTTTTT
13,TRBV5-5,.,TRBJ2-3,.,CASGIGRTDTQYF,TGTGCCAGCGGCATCGGAAGAACAGATACGCAGTATTTT
10,TRBV6-5,.,TRBJ1-2,TRBD1,CASRTGTAGF,TGTGCCAGCAGAACCGGGACAGCGGGCTTC
16,TRBV5-1,.,TRBJ2-3,TRBD2,CASSLPLAGRSDTQYF,TGCGCCAGCAGCTTGCCACTAGCGGGACGGTCAGATACGCAGTATTTT
15,TRBV5-1,few,TRBJ1-4,TRBD1,CASSPPGQGRKKLFF,TGCGCCAGCAGCCCGCCGGGACAGGGAAGGAAAAAACTGTTTTTT
16,TRBV5-1,.,TRBJ2-3,TRBD1,CASRQDRAPSTDTQYF,TGCGCCAGCAGGCAAGACAGGGCCCCTAGCACAGATACGCAGTATTTT
15,TRBV5-1,few,TRBJ2-3,TRBD2,CASGLLAGPTDTQYF,TGCGCCAGCGGACTTTTAGCGGGGCCCACAGATACGCAGTATTTT
16,TRBV5-1,.,TRBJ1-3,.,CASSLYAGASGNTIYF,TGCGCCAGCAGCTTGTACGCAGGCGCCTCTGGAAACACCATATATTTT
15,TRBV5-1,few,TRBJ2-3,TRBD1,CASSLQGAPTDTQYF,TGCGCCAGCAGCTTACAGGGGGCCCCCACAGATACGCAGTATTTT
14,TRBV30,.,TRBJ1-1,.,CAWNGLTPNTEAFF,TGTGCCTGGAATGGATTGACACCGAACACTGAAGCTTTCTTT
17,TRBV5-1,.,TRBJ2-7,.,CASSSYEKIFDSYEQYF,TGCGCCAGCAGCTCATACGAGAAAATATTCGACTCCTACGAGCAGTACTTC
15,TRBV11-2,.,TRBJ2-3,TRBD2,CASSGLTGGIDTQYF,TGTGCCAGCAGCGGACTGACGGGAGGGATAGATACGCAGTATTTT